Below, 2 T cell receptor beta chains from the same sample are listed, as sequenced in a study of cytomegalovirus exposure and HLA in healthy donors. The assay was immunoSEQ multiplex PCR, and TCRdb's table has in-frame clones only and misses some. The sample lists 200,000 to 250,000 clones; over 75% were seen once. Source material: PBMCs. Source of these receptors: a woman under 30 in good health and CMV-seropositive.

This clone was recorded once. The chain combines TRBV6-1 with TRBJ1-5; D perhaps matches TRBD1 (5 bases). Germline V gives CDR1 MNHNS, CDR2 SASEGT. Between the trimmed V and J ends, which lost 1 base and 2 bases, there was a span of 12 bases. The CDR3 spans 16 residues. CDR3 region: CASSEVTGGGNQPQHF. CDR3 DNA sequence: TGTGCCAGCAGTGAAGTCACGGGGGGAGGCAATCAGCCCCAGCATTTT.

V is TRBV6-1 and J is TRBJ2-3; D possibly corresponds to TRBD1 (8 bases). This CDR3 has 15 residues. Looked up from germline, CDR1 is MNHNS and CDR2 is SASEGT. Deletions cut 6 bases from V and 5 bases from J, with 18 bases between. The DNA of the CDR3 is TGTGCCAGCAGAACTGACAGGGGAGGGCGAGATACGCAGTATTTT. This gives the protein CASRTDRGGRDTQYF.